The 10 T cell receptor beta chains below come from one sample, sequenced in a study of identical twins. TCRdb re-called the 5' RACE reads through MiXCR, storing one row per CDR3 protein. The profile covers approximately 890,000 distinct CDR3 sequences, with about 12% appearing a single time and under 2% taken by the ten largest. In addition, the sample was reused for a study of yellow fever vaccine responses in identical twins.

What was sequenced was PBMCs. The receptors stem from a young woman in good health.

This clonotype was recorded a few times. J is TRBJ2-1 and V is TRBV18; 10 bases map to TRBD2. Germline CDR1 reads KGHSH; CDR2 reads LQKENI. This CDR3 is built from 17 residues. With V trimmed by 0 bases and J by 5 bases, 7 bases remained unmatched. This CDR3 reads CASSPPLAGVTNNEQFF. The CDR3 region has the DNA TGTGCCAGCTCACCACCGCTAGCGGGAGTTACGAACAATGAGCAGTTCTTC.

A few counts support this clonotype. The chain joins TRBV15 to TRBJ1-1; D remains ambiguous. V shed 6 bases and J shed 8 bases, with 13 bases lying between them. Germline V CDR1 and CDR2: LNHNV, YYDKDF (reference sequence). CDR3 length equals 12 residues. CDR3 in amino acids: CATRSLGVEAFF. The CDR3 DNA sequence: TGTGCCACCAGGTCCTTGGGCGTCGAAGCTTTCTTT.

This clonotype was detected a few times. V usage is TRBV2 and J usage is TRBJ2-7; 7 nucleotides line up with TRBD2. The germline gives CDR1 SNHLY, CDR2 FYNNEI. The ends lost 7 bases at V and 0 bases at J; junction bases unmatched: 6. The CDR3 is 14 residues long. The CDR3, as DNA: TGTGCCAGCATAGAGGGAGGGTCCTCCTACGAGCAGTACTTC. Translated: CASIEGGSSYEQYF.

This clonotype has just a few counts. The CDR3 region is CASSAGLAISTDTQYF. DNA for the CDR3: TGTGCCAGCAGTGCCGGACTAGCGATTAGCACAGATACGCAGTATTTT. This chain uses TRBV6-1 with TRBJ2-3; 9 nucleotides agree with TRBD2. V shed 4 bases, J shed 0 bases, and the junction held 5 bases outside the gene matches. The CDR3 runs 16 residues. CDR1 is MNHNS and CDR2 is SASEGT in the germline V gene.

This clonotype came up a few times. This chain uses TRBV20-1 with TRBJ2-1; tentatively, D is TRBD2 (6 bases). The CDR3 totals 16 residues. V lost 0 bases, J lost 0 bases, and 12 bases lay in between. Germline V CDR1 and CDR2: DFQATT, SNEGSKA (reference sequence). The CDR3 DNA sequence: TGCAGTGCTAGAGAGTTTGGACTAAACTCCTACAATGAGCAGTTCTTC. Translation gives CSAREFGLNSYNEQFF.

V and J are TRBV6-2 or TRBV6-3 and TRBJ1-2; TRBD1 might be the D (6 bases). The CDR3 consists of 16 residues. In germline, CDR1 is MNHEY, CDR2 SVGEGT. Deletions cut 5 bases from V and 2 bases from J, with 18 bases between. The CDR3 region has the DNA TGTGCCAGCAGTACCCCAACAACGACAGGAAACTATGGCTACACCTTC. This gives the protein CASSTPTTTGNYGYTF.

The sample holds many counts of this clonotype. The chain combines TRBV7-3 with TRBJ2-2; D gene uncertain. This CDR3 has 12 amino acids. The V end lost 3 bases, the J end lost 8 bases, and 7 bases lay between the germline ends. The germline V gene encodes CDR1 SGHTA and CDR2 FQGTGA. For the CDR3, the DNA is TGTGCCAGCAGCTTTCCCCCGGGGGAGCTGTTTTTT. This codes for CASSFPPGELFF.

This clonotype was recorded a few times. The chain couples TRBV12-3 or TRBV12-4 to TRBJ1-1; the match to TRBD1 covers 7 bases. The CDR3 spans 13 residues. Germline trimming cut 6 bases from V and 4 bases from J; bases unmatched to any gene: 5. The CDR3 protein is CASRPTGSTEAFF. The CDR3 DNA is TGTGCCAGCAGACCGACAGGGAGCACTGAAGCTTTCTTT.

This clonotype showed up many times. V and J are TRBV20-1 and TRBJ2-7, with D possibly matching TRBD2 (6 bases). This CDR3 is built from 13 residues. V lost 3 bases to trimming and J lost 2 bases, with 11 bases between them. Germline CDR1 reads DFQATT; CDR2 reads SNEGSKA (reference sequence). In DNA form, the CDR3 reads TGCAGTGCTAGCTGGGGGGATCCCTACGAGCAGTACTTC. Amino acids: CSASWGDPYEQYF.

This clonotype was counted once. DNA for the CDR3: TGTGCCACCAGCACCCCTAGCGCCAGCACAGATACGCAGTATTTT. This codes for CATSTPSASTDTQYF. The chain joins TRBV15 to TRBJ2-3; a weak D match, TRBD2 (6 bases). This CDR3 is 15 amino acids long. Germline CDR1 and CDR2: LNHNV and YYDKDF (reference sequence). Trimming pared 4 bases from V and 0 bases from J, leaving 11 bases between.